The 13 T cell receptor beta chains reported below all come from one sample, sequenced in a study of cytomegalovirus exposure and HLA in healthy donors (dated by TCRdb to the late 2010s). Receptor amplification or capture employed the immunoSEQ multiplex PCR assay. A mixture of 60 forward primers for TCR Vbeta segments and 13 reverse primers for TCR Jbeta segments was used in the multiplex PCR. TCRdb mirrors the immuneACCESS table, restricted to in-frame sequences. Some clones are absent from its copies; in checked studies, under half trace to an unresolved V gene, and the reason for the others is unknown. The sample table lists around 130,000 clones, 80% of them with a count of one. The ten largest clones represent 2.5% to 3% of the sample. The sample taken for sequencing was PBMCs. The origin of the receptors is a man aged 25-45 years in good health and CMV-seronegative.

This sequence joins TRBV4-1 and TRBJ1-4; 8 bases agree with TRBD1. Trimming took 2 bases from V and 4 from J; bases not matched to a gene: 9. The CDR3 runs to 17 residues. Germline V gives CDR1 MGHRA, CDR2 YSYEKL. CDR3 loop: CASSQIGQGDYNEKLFF. The CDR3 DNA reads TGCGCCAGCAGCCAAATCGGACAGGGAGACTATAATGAAAAACTGTTTTTT.

This clone was detected only a few times. The chain couples TRBV21-1 to TRBJ2-7; no DNA check was done on the table's D call, TRBD1. TRBV21-1 is marked as a pseudogene. CDR3 length: 16 amino acids. The CDR3 here is CASTALTGINSYEQYF. In nucleotides, the CDR3 is TGTGCCAGCACCGCTTTGACAGGGATTAACTCCTACGAGCAGTACTTC.

The V and J genes are TRBV10-3 and TRBJ2-7; 7 nucleotides match TRBD2. The CDR3 extends over 14 amino acids. Germline V gives CDR1 ENHRY, CDR2 SYGVKD. The J segment lost 4 bases and the V segment lost 2 bases, leaving 5 bases of the junction unmatched. In nucleotides, the CDR3 is TGTGCCATCAGTGAGGCGGGAGCGGGTTACGAGCAGTACTTC. This codes for CAISEAGAGYEQYF.

The genes are TRBV5-1 and TRBJ1-3; D is ambiguous. The germline V gene encodes CDR1 SGHRS and CDR2 YFSETQ. V shed 0 bases and J shed 0 bases, with 7 bases lying between them. This CDR3 is built from 15 residues. In DNA form, the CDR3 reads TGCGCCAGCAGCTTGGCCGGTCTCTCTGGAAACACCATATATTTT. Amino acid sequence: CASSLAGLSGNTIYF.

The rearrangement uses TRBV11-2 and TRBJ2-5; TRBD2 agrees at 7 bases. V gave up 5 bases and J gave up 4 bases; unmatched junction bases: 10. The germline CDR1 and CDR2 sequences are SGHAT and FQNNGV. The CDR3 extends over 15 amino acids. The CDR3 bases are TGTGCCAGCAGCCTAAGCGGGACGCGCGCAGAGACCCAGTACTTC. Translated, it gives CASSLSGTRAETQYF.

To note about this clone: The same CDR3 also results from other DNA sequences found in this sample. The rearrangement joins TRBV30 to TRBJ2-5; the match to TRBD2 covers 8 bases. Germline loops: CDR1 GTSNPN, CDR2 SVGIG (reference sequence). This CDR3 is built from 14 residues. V lost 0 bases and J lost 3; bases outside the gene matches: 3. The CDR3 loop is CAWSVVLAEETQYF. CDR3 nucleotide sequence: TGTGCCTGGAGTGTGGTACTAGCGGAAGAGACCCAGTACTTC.

This chain uses TRBV4-3 with TRBJ1-5, with TRBD1 matching 8 bases. Germline V gene lookup returns CDR1 LGHNA and CDR2 YSLEER. With V trimmed by 1 base and J by 1 base, 3 bases remained unmatched. The CDR3 covers 16 residues. In nucleotides, the CDR3 is TGCGCCAGCAGCCAAGGTACAGGGGGAAGCAATCAGCCCCAGCATTTT. It translates to CASSQGTGGSNQPQHF.

This clone was detected a few times. V usage is TRBV13 and J usage is TRBJ2-7, with D possibly being TRBD1 (6 bases). The CDR3 covers 15 residues. Per germline, CDR1 PRHDT and CDR2 FYEKMQ (reference sequence). With 5 bases removed from V and 2 bases from J, the gap between germline ends came to 16 bases. This chain's CDR3 is CASSLYDRNPYEQYF. DNA for the CDR3: TGTGCCAGCAGCCTATATGACAGGAACCCCTACGAGCAGTACTTC. The full variable domain, rest sourced from reference TRBV13 and TRBJ2-7, is AAGVIQSPRHLIKEKRETATLKCYPIPRHDTVYWYQQGPGQDPQFLISFYEKMQSDKGSIPDRFSAQQFSDYHSELNMSSLELGDSALYFCASSLYDRNPYEQYFGPGTRLTVT.

The chain has TRBV9 and TRBJ2-1; maybe TRBD1 (6 bases). Germline loops: CDR1 SGDLS, CDR2 YYNGEE. V gave up 0 bases and J gave up 7 bases, with 17 bases separating them. The CDR3 covers 16 residues. The CDR3 region is CASSVGGQIGKNEQFF. CDR3 nucleotides: TGTGCCAGCAGCGTAGGTGGACAGATTGGTAAAAATGAGCAGTTCTTC.

Only one count was recorded for this clone. The CDR3 nucleotides read TGTGCCAGCAAACTAGCAGCCTCATTTACGCAGTATTTT. Translating it yields CASKLAASFTQYF. The J gene is TRBJ2-3, the V gene TRBV7-2, with a tentative D call TRBD2 (6 bases). Per the germline V gene, CDR1 is SGHTA and CDR2 is FQGNSA. This CDR3 contains 13 residues. V lost 7 bases, J lost 8 bases, and 16 bases lay in between.

The chain combines TRBV18 with TRBJ2-7; D is possibly TRBD2 (6 bases). Germline assignment: CDR1 KGHSH and CDR2 LQKENI. The CDR3 has 15 amino acids. Deletions cut 2 bases from V and 2 bases from J, with 13 bases between. The chain's CDR3 is CASSPGARGTYEQYF. The CDR3, as DNA: TGTGCCAGCTCACCAGGTGCGCGGGGAACCTACGAGCAGTACTTC. The complete variable domain, with remaining parts taken from reference TRBV18 and TRBJ2-7, reads NAGVMQNPRHLVRRRGQEARLRCSPMKGHSHVYWYRQLPEEGLKFMVYLQKENIIDESGMPKERFSAEFPKEGPSILRIQQVVRGDSAAYFCASSPGARGTYEQYFGPGTRLTVT.

The chain recombines TRBV9 with TRBJ2-3; tentatively, D is TRBD2 (6 bases). V lost 4 bases and J lost 4, with 16 bases in between. CDR1 is SGDLS and CDR2 is YYNGEE in the germline V gene. The CDR3 consists of 15 residues. The CDR3 DNA reads as TGTGCCAGCAGCCCCCTTTCGGGAGAGGCAGATACGCAGTATTTT. Translating it yields CASSPLSGEADTQYF. Complete variable domain (other parts from reference TRBV9 and TRBJ2-3): DSGVTQTPKHLITATGQRVTLRCSPRSGDLSVYWYQQSLDQGLQFLIQYYNGEERAKGNILERFSAQQFPDLHSELNLSSLELGDSALYFCASSPLSGEADTQYFGPGTRLTVL.

The chain couples TRBV6-6 to TRBJ2-5; possible D gene TRBD2, 6 bases. CDR3 size: 15 residues. Trimming left V 5 bases short and J 3 bases short, with 16 bases between. Per the germline V gene, CDR1 is MNHNY and CDR2 is SVGAGI (reference sequence). CDR3 bases: TGTGCCAGCAGTCCGTCGGGGTCGGGGGAAGAGACCCAGTACTTC. Protein sequence: CASSPSGSGEETQYF.